Listed below are T cell receptor beta chains from one sample, sequenced in a study of regulatory T cells in long-lasting Graves disease. TCRdb itself ran the multiplex PCR reads through MiXCR, one entry per CDR3 protein. The sample includes hundreds of thousands of distinct CDR3 sequences, 16% of them seen just once. These same records also appear under a second study, on T cells in Graves' hyperthyroidism and ophthalmopathy.

Sequencing was performed on peripheral blood mononuclear cells (PBMCs), taken at new diagnosis, from a patient treated with antithyroid drugs. These receptors came from a man aged 40-55 years with Graves disease. The CDR3 runs from the conserved cysteine through the conserved F or W. Each record gives: CDR3 DNA, CDR3 protein, J gene, CDR3 length, D gene, clone size, V gene. A D gene is named only where the DNA matches it firmly. Where a row states a size, it is once, few, many or the class of an expanded clone; other rows omit it.

TGTGCCAGCAGTTTATCAAGAACAGCGGCCAGGGGAACGCAGTATTTT | CASSLSRTAARGTQYF | TRBJ2-3 | 16 | . | many | TRBV27
TGTGCCAGCAGCCCGCATGGGGGCGGGGAGACCCAGTACTTC | CASSPHGGGETQYF | TRBJ2-5 | 14 | . | . | TRBV5-5
TGCAGTGCTAGAACTCTTCCCAGCGCGGGGAGTGAGCAGTTCTTC | CSARTLPSAGSEQFF | TRBJ2-1 | 15 | . | many | TRBV20-1
TGTGCCAGCAGCCTTAGAAGCTTCGAGACCCAGTACTTC | CASSLRSFETQYF | TRBJ2-5 | 13 | . | . | TRBV7-2
TGCGCCAGCAGCCGGGACAGCGGGGGCTTTTACGAGCAGTACTTC | CASSRDSGGFYEQYF | TRBJ2-7 | 15 | . | many | TRBV4-3
TGCAGCGTTGATACGGGGGCGAAGGAGACCCAGTACTTC | CSVDTGAKETQYF | TRBJ2-5 | 13 | . | few | TRBV29-1
TGTGCCAGTGCGGGGGACAGGGGCTACGAGCAGTACTTC | CASAGDRGYEQYF | TRBJ2-7 | 13 | TRBD1 | many | TRBV9
TGTGCTAGTGGTTTCCCGGACAGTTACAATGAGCAGTTCTTC | CASGFPDSYNEQFF | TRBJ2-1 | 14 | . | many | TRBV12-5
TGTGCCAGCGCTGACAGGGGGACAAGCACAGATACGCAGTATTTT | CASADRGTSTDTQYF | TRBJ2-3 | 15 | TRBD1 | many | TRBV6-2/TRBV6-3
TGTGCCAGCAGCCCATTGGTTTCTGGGGCCAACGTCCTGACTTTC | CASSPLVSGANVLTF | TRBJ2-6 | 15 | . | few | TRBV7-3
TGTGCCAGCAGTGCCGGGACAGGGGGCGCGGATACGCAGTATTTT | CASSAGTGGADTQYF | TRBJ2-3 | 15 | TRBD1 | many | TRBV12-3/TRBV12-4
TGCAGTGCTAGAGCAGGGCGTAGCTCCTACAATGAGCAGTTCTTC | CSARAGRSSYNEQFF | TRBJ2-1 | 15 | . | many | TRBV20-1
TGCAGTGCCGAGGTCAGGTACAGGTACACAGATACGCAGTATTTT | CSAEVRYRYTDTQYF | TRBJ2-3 | 15 | . | many | TRBV20-1
TGCAGCGTTGGGGGAATTGTCACAGATACGCAGTATTTT | CSVGGIVTDTQYF | TRBJ2-3 | 13 | . | . | TRBV29-1
TGTGCCAGCAGTTTATGGGTTACCACTGAAGCTTTCTTT | CASSLWVTTEAFF | TRBJ1-1 | 13 | . | . | TRBV28
TGCGCCAGCAAGGTCGGTAGAGGGCTCGAAACTAATGAAAAACTGTTTTTT | CASKVGRGLETNEKLFF | TRBJ1-4 | 17 | . | many | TRBV5-1
TGCAGCGTTGAGGGCGTAGCCAAAAACATTCAGTACTTC | CSVEGVAKNIQYF | TRBJ2-4 | 13 | . | many | TRBV29-1
TGCAGTGCTAGAGATCGGACAGGGGCTAACTATGGCTACACCTTC | CSARDRTGANYGYTF | TRBJ1-2 | 15 | TRBD1 | . | TRBV20-1
TGTGCCAGCAGCGACAGGCCCTATGGCTACACCTTC | CASSDRPYGYTF | TRBJ1-2 | 12 | . | many | TRBV28
TGCGCCAGCAGTTTGACCGGGACGGAGTCTGGAAACACCATATATTTT | CASSLTGTESGNTIYF | TRBJ1-3 | 16 | . | . | TRBV5-1
TGCAGTGCTAGAGATCCGTCTAAACCACGGTACTATGGCTACACCTTC | CSARDPSKPRYYGYTF | TRBJ1-2 | 16 | . | . | TRBV20-1
TGTGCCAGCAGTACCGGTAGGACTAGCGGGGGGGCGAGAGATACGCAGTATTTT | CASSTGRTSGGARDTQYF | TRBJ2-3 | 18 | TRBD2 | many | TRBV28
TGTGCCAGCAGTCCAACCCGGGGAGGTTCACCCCTCCACTTT | CASSPTRGGSPLHF | TRBJ1-6 | 14 | . | . | TRBV27
TGCAGCGTTGTGACGGATAGCAATCAGCCCCAGCATTTT | CSVVTDSNQPQHF | TRBJ1-5 | 13 | . | few | TRBV29-1
TGTGCCAGCAGTTTAGGCTGGGGGCAGGGCGAGGAAAAACTGTTTTTT | CASSLGWGQGEEKLFF | TRBJ1-4 | 16 | . | many | TRBV28
TGTGCCAGCAGCCCCACCGGGTGCAGGTGGACCTACGAGCAGTACTTC | CASSPTGCRWTYEQYF | TRBJ2-7 | 16 | . | . | TRBV3-2
TGTGCCAGCAGCTACCACCGGGACACGACCTACGAGCAGTACTTC | CASSYHRDTTYEQYF | TRBJ2-7 | 15 | . | many | TRBV9
TGTGCCAGCAGTTCCGGGACAGGTAGCTCCTACAATGAGCAGTTCTTC | CASSSGTGSSYNEQFF | TRBJ2-1 | 16 | TRBD1 | many | TRBV27
TGTGCCACCAGCACCAGGACAGGGGGGGGCGAGCAGTACTTC | CATSTRTGGGEQYF | TRBJ2-7 | 14 | TRBD1 | once | TRBV15
TGTGCCAGCAGCTTAGCGACAGGGTCTTACGAGCAGTACTTC | CASSLATGSYEQYF | TRBJ2-7 | 14 | TRBD1 | many | TRBV5-1
TGTGCCAGCAGCCAAAACCTCACTAGCGGGGGAAGTTACGAGCAGTACTTC | CASSQNLTSGGSYEQYF | TRBJ2-7 | 17 | . | many | TRBV3-2
TGTGCCAGCTCAGGGGCAACTAATGAAAAACTGTTTTTT | CASSGATNEKLFF | TRBJ1-4 | 13 | . | many | TRBV18
TGTGCCAGCAGTGAAGCGCTTTCAGGGTCCGCGAACACCGGGGAGCTGTTTTTT | CASSEALSGSANTGELFF | TRBJ2-2 | 18 | . | . | TRBV2
TGTGCCAGCAGTGAAAACAGGGGAACACGCACAGATACGCAGTATTTT | CASSENRGTRTDTQYF | TRBJ2-3 | 16 | TRBD1 | many | TRBV6-2/TRBV6-3
TGTGCCAGCAGCCAAGCCCCGGGGACAGGATTTTGGCCCCAGCATTTT | CASSQAPGTGFWPQHF | TRBJ1-5 | 16 | TRBD1 | many | TRBV3-1
TGTGCCACCCGGACGGGCGGGGAAGGAACCACTGAAGCTTTCTTT | CATRTGGEGTTEAFF | TRBJ1-1 | 15 | . | . | TRBV24-1
TGTGCCAGCAGCTTGACCAACGAGGACACAGATACGCAGTATTTT | CASSLTNEDTDTQYF | TRBJ2-3 | 15 | . | . | TRBV27
TGTGCCACCAGTGACCCCCGGGACAGGGTCCCCTACGAGCAGTACTTC | CATSDPRDRVPYEQYF | TRBJ2-7 | 16 | TRBD1 | . | TRBV24-1
TGCGCCAGCAGCTTGGAAGCAGCAGGGGGTTACTTCACCGGGGAGCTGTTTTTT | CASSLEAAGGYFTGELFF | TRBJ2-2 | 18 | TRBD1 | many | TRBV5-1
TGTGCCAGCAGCCAACGGGCCCGGGGGTGGACAGGGCCTCTCTACGAGCAGTACTTC | CASSQRARGWTGPLYEQYF | TRBJ2-7 | 19 | TRBD1 | few | TRBV3-1
TGTGCCAGCAGCCCAGGGGCGGTTGGAAACACCATATATTTT | CASSPGAVGNTIYF | TRBJ1-3 | 14 | . | many | TRBV28
TGTGCCAGCAGCGTCGCTAGCGTTCAAAGCTCCTACAATGAGCAGTTCTTC | CASSVASVQSSYNEQFF | TRBJ2-1 | 17 | . | few | TRBV9
TGCGCCAGCAGCCCCCAGACAGGGGGCAGGGAGACCCAGTACTTC | CASSPQTGGRETQYF | TRBJ2-5 | 15 | TRBD1 | . | TRBV5-1
TGTGCCAGCAGCGTAACAGGGGTAGCCTCACCCCTCCACTTT | CASSVTGVASPLHF | TRBJ1-6 | 14 | TRBD1 | many | TRBV9
TGTGCCAGCTCACCACGGCCGACGCCCACAGATACGCAGTATTTT | CASSPRPTPTDTQYF | TRBJ2-3 | 15 | . | . | TRBV18
TGTGCCAGTAGTATAGATGGCCATATGAACACTGAAGCTTTCTTT | CASSIDGHMNTEAFF | TRBJ1-1 | 15 | . | . | TRBV19
TGTGCCAGCTCACCGAGGACTAGTGCCACCGGGGAGCTGTTTTTT | CASSPRTSATGELFF | TRBJ2-2 | 15 | TRBD2 | many | TRBV18
TGTGCCAGCAGCCCTGACAGGGCCAATCAGCCCCAGCATTTT | CASSPDRANQPQHF | TRBJ1-5 | 14 | TRBD1 | many | TRBV2
TGTGCCAGCAGCGTATTCGACGGTGGGACAGATACGCAGTATTTT | CASSVFDGGTDTQYF | TRBJ2-3 | 15 | . | few | TRBV9
TGTGCCAGCAGTTCTTACTCAGGGTTAGTGCAGTACTTC | CASSSYSGLVQYF | TRBJ2-7 | 13 | . | many | TRBV7-8